This T cell receptor (beta chain) was recorded in a study of OX40 agonist ivuxolimab in advanced cancers. Study in general: It was ivuxolimab, an agonistic anti-OX40 (CD134) antibody, that patients were treated with.

As regards this clone: Antigen specificity is unknown.

Trimming removed 0 bases from V and 6 bases from J, with 9 bases in between. The CDR3 loop spans 14 amino acids. CDR1 MNHEY and CDR2 SVGAGI come from the germline V gene. Assay used: immunoSEQ multiplex PCR; TCRdb lists only in-frame clones, some missing. This table has tens of thousands of clones, 65% to 80% appearing once. General study findings and limits: CD4+ and CD8+ blood T cells expanded clonally by week 6 at 0.1 to 3.0 mg/kg.

This chain links TRBV6-5 with TRBJ2-4; D is perhaps TRBD1 (5 bases). Source: CD4+ or CD8+ T cells sorted from blood, taken in a trial of the OX40 agonist ivuxolimab. This receptor was identified in an adult with an advanced solid tumor such as melanoma, head and neck, liver or kidney cancer. In nucleotides, the CDR3 is TGTGCCAGCAGTTACTCCTCGCAGGGAAACATTCAGTACTTC. As protein: CASSYSSQGNIQYF.